The rows below give T cell receptor beta chains drawn from one sample of a study of T cells after posttransplantation cyclophosphamide. Method: immunoSEQ multiplex PCR; TCRdb's copy keeps in-frame clones and lacks some. This table holds almost 35,000 clones with no singletons; the top ten claim under 7%. The sequencing sample was made of PBMCs. These receptors came from a woman aged 45-65 years in good health and a related stem cell transplant donor. The CDR3 runs from the conserved cysteine through the conserved F or W. The D gene is left open where the match is weak.

j_call	v_call	d_call	cdr3_aa
TRBJ1-4	TRBV28	NA	CASAPGGQLNEKLFF
TRBJ2-3	TRBV6-5	NA	CASRAGLGDTQYF
TRBJ2-7	TRBV27	TRBD1	CASSQGDRRHF
TRBJ2-1	TRBV19	NA	CASSLGLSVNEQFF
TRBJ1-2	TRBV7-3	NA	CASSLRPTVSYGYTF
TRBJ2-7	TRBV6-6	TRBD1	CAVSNPGQGSNEQYF
TRBJ2-3	TRBV5-1	NA	CASSESILGGGITSTDTQYF
TRBJ1-1	TRBV5-4	NA	CASSVIGTDTEAFF
TRBJ2-1	TRBV12-3/TRBV12-4	NA	CASTPGPYNEQFF
TRBJ2-1	TRBV27	TRBD2	CASRRTSGTIYNEQFF
TRBJ2-2	TRBV11-3	NA	CASSLGRRAGELFF
TRBJ1-2	TRBV19	NA	CASNYLSRINYGYTF
TRBJ2-1	TRBV28	TRBD2	CASSFPLAGTYNEQFF
TRBJ2-7	TRBV5-1	NA	CASSSDRGITSNEQYF